This T cell receptor beta chain was recorded in a study of T cell responses to AZD1222 COVID-19 vaccine (dated by TCRdb to 2020 to 2022). About the study as a whole: A total of 233 trial participants underwent TCR sequencing, of whom roughly 210 had received two doses of AZD1222 and around 26 had received two doses of the MenACWY control vaccine. Enrollment into the trials was organized by age into subgroups of 18-55, 56-69 and 70-plus years, and those subgroups contained approximately 160, 26 and 62 TCR-sequenced participants, respectively. Study-level results and caveats: The whole spike protein was spanned by vaccine-associated CD4 TCRs, and dominant responses were seen in regions 160-218 and 743-854. Participants were mostly white British and included more females than males, and it was suggested by the authors that clonal diversity may have been underestimated. Conclusions about previously exposed vaccinees are limited because only six or seven AZD1222 recipients were SARS-CoV-2 seropositive at baseline. Because no day 14 peak-response samples were available, the repertoires could be characterized only after the peak T cell response. Epitopes outside the regions mutated in the B.1.351 and B.1.1.7 variants were reportedly recognized by nearly half of the unique spike-specific TCRs. A significant rise in spike-specific TCR breadth and depth was observed after two AZD1222 doses relative to day 0 and relative to MenACWY recipients. In the small 56-69-year group, the increase in depth fell short of significance, most likely because of low power.

The sample's time point label is to be understood as: about 28 days (+/-7) after the second vaccine dose. AZD1222 recipients with second doses at about 4 weeks or about 12 weeks were pooled, because spike-specific TCR depth and breadth did not differ between schedules. Samples from vaccinated people were obtained from the UK trials COV001 and COV002, which included a single-blind randomized controlled phase 2/3 trial of AZD1222 (ChAdOx1 nCoV-19) in healthy adults. For TCRbeta chain sequencing, PBMC samples were collected from trial participants at day 0 and at day 28 after the second dose. Details on this clone: The specificity of this receptor is unknown. No much larger clone exists at a distance of one base, and base qualities are not known.

The CDR3 regions of human TCRbeta chains were subjected to immunosequencing. In the authors' own workflow: Repertoire TCRs were checked for matches against a reference library of SARS-CoV-2-specific TCRs that had been generated using the MIRA antigen-specificity platform. Breadth was defined as the fraction of unique TCRs that were SARS-CoV-2-associated, and depth was defined as the fraction of total T cells that were SARS-CoV-2-associated. Using the MIRA data, each spike-specific TCR was mapped to the spike region that the TCR reacts to and placed in a CD4 or CD8 class. Log10-transformed breadth and depth values were compared by one-way ANOVA with Sidak's multiple comparisons tests. TCRdb limited this immuneACCESS table to in-frame rearrangements with V and J called. A share of clones is missing; checked studies link under half to unresolved V genes, and the rest is unexplained. That table gives V, J and clone size, and the DNA gave D and trimming. The sample table holds 95,000 to 150,000 clones, of which 86% were seen once. Of the sample, around 2.9% falls within the top ten clones.

The specimen was peripheral blood, collected 28 days after the second AZD1222 dose. The source of this sequence is an adult who received the AZD1222 COVID-19 vaccine.

The CDR3 in this case is CSVEGGIGEKLFF. The DNA is as follows: TGCAGCGTTGAAGGAGGGATCGGTGAAAAACTGTTTTTT. Recombination connected TRBV29-1 to TRBJ1-4, with the D gene too uncertain to name. The junction shows trimming of 1 base on V and 7 bases on J, plus 10 bases between the germline ends. In the germline V gene, CDR1 corresponds to SQVTM and CDR2 to ANQGSEA. The CDR3 measures 13 amino acids from cysteine to phenylalanine. The sequence is cut down to CDR3 DNA, 39 bases in frame from base 1.